This T cell receptor (beta chain) comes out of a study of Graves' ophthalmopathy and Graves' hyperthyroidism. The study's findings and limits: Ophthalmopathy progression cases were predicted by the model with roughly 64% sensitivity and more than 72% specificity.

Germline CDR1 is SNHLY and CDR2 is FYNNEI. V dropped 1 base and J dropped 10 bases, with 13 bases sitting between them. The CDR3 loop spans 14 amino acids. Of note for this clonotype: What it binds is unknown. A clone one base away is much larger, so this may be a read error.

The authors amplified TCR beta CDR3 regions, and they did so from RNA transcripts for repertoire sequencing. First-round RT-PCR employed HTBI primers, with a second-round multiplex PCR after it. One entry per CDR3 protein results from TCRdb running MiXCR on the multiplex PCR reads. Of 1 million to 1.3 million distinct CDR3 sequences in the sample, 35% to 40% are singletons; the top ten hold over 8.5%. Certain patients, namely those with other autoimmune diseases, uncontrolled infections, pregnancy or lactation, were excluded. The chain carries TRBV2 and TRBJ2-2, with D uncertain. This receptor was obtained from an adult man with Graves' hyperthyroidism. Specimen: peripheral blood or thyroid tissue (not recorded which). The CDR3 spells CASSEDGLQAELFF. For the CDR3, the DNA is TGTGCCAGCAGTGAAGACGGCCTTCAGGCGGAGCTGTTTTTT. The full variable domain, with the rest looked up from reference TRBV2 and TRBJ2-2, is EPEVTQTPSHQVTQMGQEVILRCVPISNHLYFYWYRQILGQKVEFLVSFYNNEISEKSEIFDDQFSVERPDGSNFTLKIRSTKLEDSAMYFCASSEDGLQAELFFGEGSRLTVL.